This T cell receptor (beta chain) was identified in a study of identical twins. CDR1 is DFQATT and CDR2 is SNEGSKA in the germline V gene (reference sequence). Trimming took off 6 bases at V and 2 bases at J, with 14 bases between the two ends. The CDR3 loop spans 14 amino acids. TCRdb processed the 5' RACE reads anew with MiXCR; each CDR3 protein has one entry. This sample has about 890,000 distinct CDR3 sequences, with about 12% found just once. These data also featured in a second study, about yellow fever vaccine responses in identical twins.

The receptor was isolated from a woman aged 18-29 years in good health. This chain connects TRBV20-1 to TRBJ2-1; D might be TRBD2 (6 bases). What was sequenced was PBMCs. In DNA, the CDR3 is TGCAGTGCCCCGGGACTCGAGGCCTACAATGAGCAGTTCTTC. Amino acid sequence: CSAPGLEAYNEQFF.